The entry below describes one T cell receptor (beta chain). The sample originates from a study of blood T cell repertoires in COVID-19. Whole-study context: There were acute and convalescent COVID-19 samples, and they came from the United States, Italy and Spain. Sources were T cells, B-cell-depleted T cells, or PBMCs; the material itself was cDNA or gDNA.

As handled by the study authors: Researchers report that nucleated cell counts were estimated from reference gene primer amplification. Libraries were prepared by immunoSEQ multiplex PCR; TCRdb keeps only in-frame clonotypes and omits some of them. Clonal size and the V and J genes are those of that table, whereas D and trimming came from the DNA. The sample gives about 28,000 clones, roughly 80% of which show up once; 15% to 20% is in the top ten. Germline lookup yields CDR1 MNHEY and CDR2 SMNVEV (reference sequence). Trimming took 8 bases from V and 3 from J, leaving 11 bases between them. The CDR3 extends over 13 amino acids.

The source is a woman in her fifties or sixties with acute or convalescent COVID-19. Sequencing was performed on peripheral blood. The chain links TRBV27 to TRBJ1-5; a possible D gene is TRBD1 (6 bases). The CDR3 coding sequence is TGTGCCAGCGGCAGGGGCAACAATCAGCCCCAGCATTTT. Protein product: CASGRGNNQPQHF.